The clone carrying this T cell receptor beta chain occurred a few times. Its antigen is currently unknown. This sample was included in a study of T cell responses to AZD1222 COVID-19 vaccine. Trimming took off 2 bases at V and 3 bases at J, with 11 bases between the two ends. Germline CDR1 SGHTA, CDR2 FQGTGA. The CDR3 runs 14 residues. Profiling relied on immunoSEQ multiplex PCR, and the TCRdb table lists in-frame clones only, not all of them. The top ten hold approximately 21% of the sample, which has tens of thousands of clones, more than 75% seen once. Findings of the study overall: The donor group comprised mostly white British people and more females; the analysis possibly underestimated clonal diversity. Spike-wide vaccine-associated CD4 TCRs dominated at 160-218 and 743-854.

This TCR derives from an adult in good health. Sequenced here: peripheral blood, sampled on day 0 of AZD1222 vaccination. This chain connects TRBV7-3 to TRBJ2-7; D may be TRBD2 (6 bases). The DNA for the CDR3 is TGTGCCAGCAGCTTAGGAGGGAAAGGCTACGAGCAGTACTTC. Encoded protein: CASSLGGKGYEQYF.